This T cell receptor beta chain was sequenced in a study of blood T cells in healthy people across ages (dated by TCRdb to the mid-2010s). About the full investigation: Template switching captured roughly one uniquely barcoded TCR beta cDNA molecule per two T cells in model experiments. To track age-related changes in TCR beta repertoire diversity, the study relied on deep sequencing normalized with unique cDNA molecular identifiers. The donors were divided into four age groups: young (average around 16 years), middle-aged (about 39), aged (around 67) and long-lived (roughly 86). To avoid experimental bias, donors of different ages were distributed randomly across sequencing lanes. Two additional independent replicas of 1 million unique cDNA reads from the same blood draw were analyzed for two donors (one aged 18 to 30 and one aged 80 or older). What the study reported, not specific to this receptor: Compared with the aged group, the long-lived group had more naive CD4+ T cells, fewer expanded clones and increased TCR diversity, suggesting age selection. Observed TCR beta diversity correlated strongly with the percentage of naive T cells measured by flow cytometry. Because the CMV infection status of the donors was unknown, age-related changes in expanded clonotypes may potentially have been confounded. Because profiling used bulk unsorted PBMCs, naive and antigen-experienced compartments could not be compared conclusively. Estimates of total diversity from one million sequenced T cells were regarded as lower bounds and underestimates. As age increased, observed TCR beta diversity per million T cells dropped in a roughly linear way, and a significant reduction was already evident by age roughly 36.

Reading from cysteine to phenylalanine, the CDR3 counts 11 amino acids. Here the CDR3 DNA is all that survives: 33 bases in frame from base 1. At the junction V is shortened by 8 bases and J by 6 bases, with 7 bases in between. The germline V gene specifies ENHRY as CDR1 and SYGVKD as CDR2. Systemically healthy Caucasian individuals from Russia, over 30 in total and aged roughly 6 to 100 years, were included as donors. Each donor gave roughly 9.5 milliliters of peripheral blood, collected into EDTA-treated Vacutainer tubes. Ficoll-Paque density-gradient centrifugation was used to isolate PBMCs, with at least 7 million per sample. Total RNA, at least 5 micrograms per sample, was extracted from PBMCs with Trizol reagent. The percentages of naive CD45RAhigh/CD27high T cells were determined by flow cytometry on a PBMC aliquot from every donor. The library was prepared using 5' RACE. Sequencing was performed on an Illumina HiSeq 2500. The second PCR ran for about 6 to 11 cycles and used a J-beta primer mix along with a sample-barcoded 5' primer. A template-switch 5' adaptor carrying 12 random nucleotides introduced a unique molecular identifier onto each TCR beta cDNA molecule. Each sample yielded at least 2.5 million CDR3-containing paired-end reads. First-strand cDNA synthesis was performed from all RNA using the Mint cDNA synthesis kit, with priming by a TRBC-specific oligonucleotide. After uracil-DNA glycosylase treatment, a first 18-cycle PCR used universal primers M1SS and BC2_uni_R on all cDNA. Under the source paper's analysis protocol: For normalization, 1 million high-quality reads were randomly selected from each sample, with every read carrying a distinct molecular identifier. Instead of being binned into consensus sequences, reads that shared molecular identifiers were thrown out. MiTCR, with a Q25 quality threshold and the strictest error-elimination algorithm, was used for CDR3 identification, clonotype clustering and error correction. A nonparametric unseen species model with Euler transformation was used to estimate a lower bound on total TCR beta diversity. TCRdb itself trimmed the public reads at Q25 with fastp, ran MiXCR and retained productive beta chains. Each record represents a unique CDR3 protein, reported with the most common genes and DNA among its rows. TCRdb, rather than the study authors, made the V and J calls. This sample gives 1.5 million to 2 million distinct CDR3 sequences in total; 28% of them show up just once. The biggest ten clones account for about 8% of the sample.

As concerns this clonotype: Its cognate antigen has yet to be identified. It has no much larger one-base neighbor in the sample; base qualities were not kept.

The sequence was obtained from a woman aged 25 to 39 in good health. The V gene is TRBV10-3 and the J gene is TRBJ2-2, with the D gene not confidently named. Source material: blood. CDR3 reads: CAIGVAGELFF. The DNA sequence follows: TGTGCCATCGGTGTAGCCGGGGAGCTGTTTTTT.